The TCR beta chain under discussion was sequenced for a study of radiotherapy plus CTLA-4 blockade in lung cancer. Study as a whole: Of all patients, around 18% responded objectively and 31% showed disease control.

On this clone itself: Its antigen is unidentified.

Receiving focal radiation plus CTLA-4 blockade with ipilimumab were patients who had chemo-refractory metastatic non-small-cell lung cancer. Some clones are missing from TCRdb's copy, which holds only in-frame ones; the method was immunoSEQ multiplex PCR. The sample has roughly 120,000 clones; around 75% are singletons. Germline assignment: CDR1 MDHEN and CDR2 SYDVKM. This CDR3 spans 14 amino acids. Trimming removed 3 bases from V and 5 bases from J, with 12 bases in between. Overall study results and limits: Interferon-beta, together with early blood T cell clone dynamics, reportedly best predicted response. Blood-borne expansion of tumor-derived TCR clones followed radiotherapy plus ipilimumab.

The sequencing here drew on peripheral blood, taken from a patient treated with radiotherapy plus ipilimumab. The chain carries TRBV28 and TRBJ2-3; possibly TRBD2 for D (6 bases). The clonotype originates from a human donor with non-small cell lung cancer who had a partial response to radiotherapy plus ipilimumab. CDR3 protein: CASSFSGRVDTQYF. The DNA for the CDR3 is TGTGCCAGCAGTTTTAGCGGAAGAGTAGATACGCAGTATTTT.